This entry concerns a single TCR beta chain. This entry belongs to a study of blood T cell repertoires in COVID-19. The wider study: Samples came from the United States, Italy and Spain, spanning acute and convalescent COVID-19. PBMCs, B-cell-depleted T cells, or T cells provided the cDNA or gDNA that made up the material.

This CDR3 is 14 amino acids long. Per the germline V gene, CDR1 is LNHDA and CDR2 is SQIVND (reference sequence). V shed 5 bases and J 8 bases; nucleotides not matched to a gene: 5. Enrollment of patients from Seattle took place during active infection, with longitudinal follow-up. In the study's own analysis: The authors estimated nucleated cell counts from reference gene primer amplification. Here immunoSEQ multiplex PCR was the method, and the copy in TCRdb shows in-frame clones only, minus some. That table supplies the V and J calls and clone size; D and trimming were determined from the DNA. The sample includes roughly 130,000 clones, 84% of them seen just once.

This TCR was recovered from a man under 40 with COVID-19, enrolled during active disease. The sequencing input was peripheral blood. The rearrangement uses TRBV19 and TRBJ1-4; 10 bases align to TRBD1. The DNA for the CDR3 is TGTGCCAGTAGTGTCCGGGACAGGGGAGAAAAACTGTTTTTT. Protein: CASSVRDRGEKLFF. Looking up the rest from reference TRBV19 and TRBJ1-4 gives the full variable domain: DGGITQSPKYLFRKEGQNVTLSCEQNLNHDAMYWYRQDPGQGLRLIYYSQIVNDFQKGDIAEGYSVSREKKESFPLTVTSAQKNPTAFYLCASSVRDRGEKLFFGSGTQLSVL.